The subject of this entry is one T cell receptor beta chain. Its specificity is not known. These data originate in a study of identical twins. Template switching introduced a universal primer site, and the cDNA bore unique molecular identifiers. In TCRdb, the 5' RACE reads were re-called with MiXCR into one record per CDR3 protein. Among 350,000 or so distinct CDR3 sequences, around 9% were seen once, and the ten largest hold approximately 9.3%. This CDR3 has 14 amino acids. Germline-derived CDR1 and CDR2 are PRHDT and FYEKMQ (reference sequence). Trimming removed 1 base at V and 5 bases at J, with 11 bases between. Whole-study findings and limits: Modelling underestimated the level of out-of-frame TCR alpha sharing observed in monozygotic twins.

The TCR comes from a woman aged 50 to 60 in good health. The sequenced material came from naive T cells sorted from blood. The gene calls are TRBV13 and TRBJ1-2; tentatively, D is TRBD1 (6 bases). CDR3 bases: TGTGCCAGCAGCTTAGTCGGGGGCAGTTATGGCTACACCTTC. This translates into CASSLVGGSYGYTF.